Following are 27 T cell receptor beta chains from one sample sequenced in a study of blood T cells in healthy people across ages. Combining a sample-barcoded 5' primer with a J-beta primer mix, a second PCR ran for about 7 to 11 cycles. TCRdb reprocessed the 5' RACE reads via MiXCR and lists one record per CDR3 protein. The sample shows approximately 770,000 distinct CDR3 sequences, 55% to 70% of them seen only once. The specimen was blood. These receptors originate from a man between 25 and 39 years old in good health.

In its sample, this clonotype was seen many times. The chain combines TRBV12-3 or TRBV12-4 with TRBJ2-7, with a possible D match to TRBD2 (6 bases). This CDR3 contains 12 residues. V was cut by 1 base and J by 6 bases, with 7 bases left in between. The CDR3 nucleotides are TGTGCCAGCAGTTTAGGGGGGGTCGAGCAGTACTTC. It translates to CASSLGGVEQYF.

The chain combines TRBV7-8 with TRBJ1-2, with 7 bases lining up with TRBD1. The CDR3 consists of 15 residues. J was trimmed by 4 bases and V by 4 bases; bases with no gene match: 9. Germline assignment: CDR1 SGHVS and CDR2 FQNEAQ. CDR3 amino acids: CASSSPTTGVYGYTF. The CDR3 DNA reads as TGTGCCAGCAGCTCCCCAACAACAGGGGTCTATGGCTACACCTTC.

V is TRBV5-1 and J is TRBJ2-3; the D gene is possibly TRBD1 (5 bases). This CDR3 has 13 residues. The V end lost 0 bases, the J end lost 8 bases, and 10 bases lay between the germline ends. Germline V gives CDR1 SGHRS, CDR2 YFSETQ. The CDR3 loop reads CASSLGFDSTQYF. Written as DNA, the CDR3 is TGCGCCAGCAGCTTGGGGTTCGACAGTACGCAGTATTTT.

The gene calls are TRBV27 and TRBJ2-1, with TRBD2 identical over 11 bases. The germline V gene encodes CDR1 MNHEY and CDR2 SMNVEV (reference sequence). V dropped 5 bases and J dropped 7; count of bases not matched to a gene: 7. The CDR3 has 15 amino acids. CDR3 sequence: CASSPTSGSWNEQFF. In DNA form, the CDR3 reads TGTGCCAGCAGTCCAACTAGCGGGAGCTGGAATGAGCAGTTCTTC.

Here the CDR3 DNA reads TGTGCCAGCAGCATACAGGGTATTCAGCCCCAGCATTTT. This translates into CASSIQGIQPQHF. The chain links TRBV5-6 to TRBJ1-5, with a weak D call TRBD1 (6 bases). Trimming pared 4 bases from V and 6 bases from J, leaving 11 bases between. Germline loops: CDR1 SGHDT, CDR2 YYEEEE. There are 13 residues in the CDR3.

The CDR3 DNA follows: TGTGCCAGCAGCCAATTTCCTCATAGATCCCAAGAGACCCAGTACTTC. Amino acid sequence: CASSQFPHRSQETQYF. The rearrangement joins TRBV11-2 to TRBJ2-5, with D hard to call. V dropped 5 bases and J dropped 1 base, with 17 bases sitting between them. Germline loops: CDR1 SGHAT, CDR2 FQNNGV. The CDR3 spans 16 residues.

The chain couples TRBV12-3 or TRBV12-4 to TRBJ2-6, with a possible D match to TRBD1 (5 bases). Trimming cost V 5 bases and J 4 bases, with 9 bases left between them. This CDR3 contains 14 residues. The CDR3 loop reads CASSVTVGANVLTF. DNA for the CDR3: TGTGCCAGCAGTGTGACAGTGGGGGCCAACGTCCTGACTTTC.

Points on this clonotype: At one end, the junction sequence differs from germline, possibly due to a read error. This rearrangement joins TRBV25-1 to TRBJ2-1; 10 bases are shared with TRBD2. Looked up from germline, CDR1 is MGHDK and CDR2 is SYGVNS. The CDR3 totals 19 residues. In DNA form, the CDR3 reads TGTGTCAGCAGTGTGTCTGGGACTAGCGCCGAGAGGTACTACAATGAGCAGTTCTTC. It codes for CVSSVSGTSAERYYNEQFF. Using reference TRBV25-1 and TRBJ2-1 for the parts outside the CDR3, the full variable domain is EADIYQTPRYLVIGTGKKITLECSQTMGHDKMYWYQQDPGMELHLIHYSYGVNSTEKGDLSSESTVSRIRTEHFPLTLESARPSHTSQYLCVSSVSGTSAERYYNEQFFGPGTRLTVL.

The chain is built from TRBV15 and TRBJ2-1; TRBD1 is a possible D gene (6 bases). With 5 bases removed from V and 4 bases from J, the gap between germline ends came to 15 bases. Germline CDR1 LNHNV, CDR2 YYDKDF (reference sequence). This CDR3 region has 15 residues. The CDR3 DNA sequence: TGTGCCACCAGCCTAGGCAGGGGCGGGTACAATGAGCAGTTCTTC. Translated, it gives CATSLGRGGYNEQFF.

The chain joins TRBV7-3 to TRBJ2-3; perhaps TRBD2 as D (5 bases). The V and J ends lost 5 bases and 5 bases respectively, with 11 bases between them. Germline V gene sequence: CDR1 SGHTA, CDR2 FQGTGA. This CDR3 spans 13 amino acids. CDR3 sequence (DNA): TGTGCCAGCAGCGGAATCGGAGGAGATACGCAGTATTTT. Its protein product is CASSGIGGDTQYF.

This chain links TRBV6-5 with TRBJ2-5, with D hard to call. This CDR3 contains 12 residues. Per germline, CDR1 MNHEY and CDR2 SVGAGI. Trimming took off 6 bases at V and 7 bases at J, with 12 bases between the two ends. The CDR3 coding sequence is TGTGCCAGCAGAACGCCGTCTTTGACCCAGTACTTC. Protein sequence: CASRTPSLTQYF.

The rearrangement uses TRBV5-1 and TRBJ2-2, with D tentatively TRBD2 (6 bases). Trimming cost V 5 bases and J 0 bases, with 8 bases left between them. The CDR3 covers 14 residues. The germline V gene encodes CDR1 SGHRS and CDR2 YFSETQ. CDR3 DNA sequence: TGCGCCAGCAGATTAGCGGCGAACACCGGGGAGCTGTTTTTT. Translated, it gives CASRLAANTGELFF.

V is TRBV5-1 and J is TRBJ2-7; TRBD2 matches at 12 bases. Germline V gene sequence: CDR1 SGHRS, CDR2 YFSETQ. The trim removed 0 bases at V and 4 bases at J, leaving 5 bases unmatched. This CDR3 is built from 16 residues. The CDR3 loop is CASSLVLGTSGYEQYF. CDR3 sequence (DNA): TGCGCCAGCAGCTTGGTTCTTGGGACTAGCGGGTACGAGCAGTACTTC.

The V gene is TRBV29-1, the J gene TRBJ2-1, with a weak D call TRBD1 (6 bases). CDR3 size: 16 residues. V shed 3 bases and J shed 1 base, with 16 bases lying between them. The germline CDR1 and CDR2 sequences are SQVTM and ANQGSEA. The CDR3 here is CSVEASGRGSYNEQFF. CDR3 DNA sequence: TGCAGCGTTGAGGCGAGTGGCAGGGGATCCTACAATGAGCAGTTCTTC.

This sequence joins TRBV6-5 and TRBJ2-3, with D perhaps matching TRBD2 (7 bases). The CDR3 length is 13 residues. Germline CDR1 and CDR2: MNHEY and SVGAGI. V gave up 10 bases and J gave up 5 bases, with 16 bases separating them. The CDR3 protein is CATTGGFGDTQYF. The CDR3 nucleotides read TGTGCCACAACGGGGGGCTTCGGAGATACGCAGTATTTT.

The V and J genes are TRBV28 and TRBJ1-6, with 8 nucleotides matching TRBD1. This CDR3 contains 14 residues. Germline values: CDR1 MDHEN, CDR2 SYDVKM. V was clipped by 6 bases and J by 7 bases; unmatched bases: 5. The CDR3 DNA is TGTGCCAGCAGCCGGACAGGGATCAATTCACCCCTCCACTTT. Protein product: CASSRTGINSPLHF. The full variable domain, its missing parts supplied by reference TRBV28 and TRBJ1-6, is DVKVTQSSRYLVKRTGEKVFLECVQDMDHENMFWYRQDPGLGLRLIYFSYDVKMKEKGDIPEGYSVSREKKERFSLILESASTNQTSMYLCASSRTGINSPLHFGNGTRLTVT.

This clonotype appeared a few times. The J gene is TRBJ1-2, the V gene TRBV10-3; TRBD1 is a possible D gene (5 bases). V lost 0 bases to trimming and J lost 4 bases, with 6 bases between them. Germline CDR1 reads ENHRY; CDR2 reads SYGVKD. This CDR3 is 13 amino acids long. The CDR3 reads CAISESTGYGYTF. In DNA, the CDR3 is TGTGCCATCAGTGAGTCTACAGGCTATGGCTACACCTTC.

This clonotype has a handful of counts. The rearrangement links TRBV6-6 to TRBJ2-7; D remains unclear. The germline V gene has CDR1 MNHNY and CDR2 SVGAGI (reference sequence). V lost 8 bases to trimming and J lost 0 bases, with 8 bases between them. The CDR3 loop spans 12 amino acids. The DNA of the CDR3 is TGTGCCAGCCAAGCTAGCTCCTACGAGCAGTACTTC. It encodes CASQASSYEQYF.

The J gene is TRBJ1-5, the V gene TRBV2; D gene ambiguous. The CDR3 runs 15 residues. The V end was cut by 8 bases, the J end by 5 bases, with 19 bases between. Germline V gene data show CDR1 as SNHLY and CDR2 as FYNNEI. The CDR3 here is CASCCLSQRDQPQHF. The DNA for the CDR3 is TGTGCCAGCTGTTGCTTGTCGCAACGGGATCAGCCCCAGCATTTT.

The chain recombines TRBV6-5 with TRBJ1-5, with D hard to call. From germline, CDR1 is MNHEY and CDR2 SVGAGI. The CDR3 totals 13 residues. The germline V and J ends were trimmed by 4 bases and 7 bases, with 11 bases remaining between them. CDR3 loop: CASSLGMEQPQHF. In DNA, the CDR3 is TGTGCCAGCAGTTTGGGGATGGAACAGCCCCAGCATTTT.

The sample holds many counts of this clonotype. The V gene is TRBV12-3 or TRBV12-4, the J gene TRBJ2-1, with 11 bases identical to TRBD2. V shed 6 bases and J 4 bases; nucleotides not matched to a gene: 17. This CDR3 has 19 residues. Written as DNA, the CDR3 is TGTGCCAGCAGCCCCCCGCGGGAGGTAGCGGGGGGGCTTTACAATGAGCAGTTCTTC. It translates to CASSPPREVAGGLYNEQFF.

The chain links TRBV6-2 or TRBV6-3 to TRBJ1-1; D may be TRBD1 (6 bases). V was shortened by 4 bases and J by 3 bases, with 9 bases between the two germline ends. Per the germline V gene, CDR1 is MNHEY and CDR2 is SVGEGT. The CDR3 is 13 residues long. Here the CDR3 reads CASSWGGHTEAFF. The CDR3 DNA reads TGTGCCAGCAGTTGGGGGGGGCACACTGAAGCTTTCTTT.

The chain joins TRBV20-1 to TRBJ1-2; D ambiguous. This CDR3 has 11 amino acids. V lost 0 bases and J 8 bases, leaving 7 bases between the germline ends. The germline CDR1 and CDR2 sequences are DFQATT and SNEGSKA (reference sequence). This chain's CDR3 is CSAREGQGYTF. In DNA, the CDR3 is TGCAGTGCTAGAGAAGGGCAGGGCTACACCTTC.

This clonotype has more than one count but fewer than ten. This chain links TRBV6-6 with TRBJ1-5; D unclear. V shed 5 bases and J shed 10 bases, with 21 bases lying between them. Germline loops: CDR1 MNHNY, CDR2 SVGAGI (reference sequence). The CDR3 has 15 residues. This CDR3 is CASSPPGRSQGPQHF. DNA for the CDR3: TGTGCCAGCAGTCCCCCGGGGAGGAGCCAAGGTCCCCAGCATTTT.

This sequence joins TRBV6-1 and TRBJ2-7; TRBD1 agrees at 11 bases. The J segment lost 1 base and the V segment lost 6 bases, leaving 8 bases of the junction unmatched. Per germline, CDR1 MNHNS and CDR2 SASEGT. The CDR3 consists of 16 residues. The CDR3 DNA reads TGTGCCAGCAGGACACCGGGACAGGGGGTTTCCTACGAGCAGTACTTC. Its protein is CASRTPGQGVSYEQYF.

This clonotype was seen more than once but under ten times. The V call is TRBV29-1, the J call TRBJ2-3; 7 nucleotides match TRBD2. The germline V gene has CDR1 SQVTM and CDR2 ANQGSEA. The CDR3 has 14 residues. V dropped 7 bases and J dropped 0; count of bases not matched to a gene: 7. The CDR3 region is CSGGGRLSTDTQYF. CDR3 coding DNA: TGCAGCGGGGGCGGGAGACTGAGCACAGATACGCAGTATTTT.

The chain employs TRBV18 and TRBJ1-1; 11 nucleotides align to TRBD1. This CDR3 has 14 residues. The V gene's germline CDR1 is KGHSH and CDR2 LQKENI. V shed 6 bases and J 5 bases; nucleotides not matched to a gene: 5. The CDR3 reads CASSPGQGATEAFF. CDR3 nucleotides: TGTGCCAGCTCGCCCGGACAGGGGGCGACTGAAGCTTTCTTT.